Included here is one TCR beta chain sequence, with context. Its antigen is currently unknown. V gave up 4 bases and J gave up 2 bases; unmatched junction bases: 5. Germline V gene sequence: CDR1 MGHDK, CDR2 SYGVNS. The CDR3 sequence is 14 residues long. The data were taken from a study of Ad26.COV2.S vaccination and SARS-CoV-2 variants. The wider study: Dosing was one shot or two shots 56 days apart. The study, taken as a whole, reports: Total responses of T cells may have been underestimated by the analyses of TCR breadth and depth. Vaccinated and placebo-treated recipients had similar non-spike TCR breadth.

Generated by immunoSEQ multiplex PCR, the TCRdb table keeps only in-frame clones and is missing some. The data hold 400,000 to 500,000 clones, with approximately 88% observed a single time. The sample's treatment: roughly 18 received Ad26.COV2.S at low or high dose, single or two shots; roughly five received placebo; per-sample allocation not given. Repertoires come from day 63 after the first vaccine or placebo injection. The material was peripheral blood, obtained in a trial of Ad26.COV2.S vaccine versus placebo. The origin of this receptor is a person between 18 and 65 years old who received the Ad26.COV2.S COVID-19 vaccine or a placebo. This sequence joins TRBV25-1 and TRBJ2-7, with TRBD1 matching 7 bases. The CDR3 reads CASSARDSTYEQYF. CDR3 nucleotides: TGTGCCAGCAGTGCCCGGGACAGCACCTACGAGCAGTACTTC.